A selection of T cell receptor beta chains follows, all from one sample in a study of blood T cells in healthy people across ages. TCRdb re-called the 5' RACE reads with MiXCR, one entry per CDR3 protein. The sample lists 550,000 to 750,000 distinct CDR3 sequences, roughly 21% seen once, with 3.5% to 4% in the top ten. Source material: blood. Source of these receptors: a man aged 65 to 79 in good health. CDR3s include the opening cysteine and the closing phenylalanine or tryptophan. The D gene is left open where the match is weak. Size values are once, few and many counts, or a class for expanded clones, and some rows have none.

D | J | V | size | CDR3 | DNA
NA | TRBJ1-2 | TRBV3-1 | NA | CASSPIDSSLYGYTF | TGTGCCAGCAGCCCGATCGACAGTTCGCTTTATGGCTACACCTTC
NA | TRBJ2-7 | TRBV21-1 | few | CASSNSIHYPRTQMSSYEQYF | TGTGCCAGCAGCAATTCGATTCACTACCCTCGTACCCAGATGAGCTCCTACGAGCAGTACTTC
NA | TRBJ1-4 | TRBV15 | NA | CATSTGGTNEKLFF | TGTGCCACCAGTACGGGAGGAACTAATGAAAAACTGTTTTTT
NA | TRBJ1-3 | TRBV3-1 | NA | CASSPAGVFGNTIYF | TGTGCCAGCAGCCCCGCGGGAGTCTTTGGAAACACCATATATTTT
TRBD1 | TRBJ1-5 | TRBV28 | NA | CASGYTGTGFVGNQPQHF | TGTGCCAGCGGGTATACGGGGACAGGGTTCGTTGGCAATCAGCCCCAGCATTTT
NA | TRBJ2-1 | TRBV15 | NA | CATSREGAGYNEQFF | TGTGCCACCAGCAGAGAGGGAGCAGGTTACAATGAGCAGTTCTTC
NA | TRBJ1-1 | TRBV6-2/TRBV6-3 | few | CASSYWGADTEAFF | TGTGCCAGCAGTTACTGGGGCGCGGACACTGAAGCTTTCTTT
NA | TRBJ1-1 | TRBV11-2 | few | CASSSFEGTEAFF | TGTGCCAGCAGCTCCTTCGAGGGTACTGAAGCTTTCTTT
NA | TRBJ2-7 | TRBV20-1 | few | CSAETGTYEQYF | TGCAGTGCCGAGACAGGAACCTACGAGCAGTACTTC
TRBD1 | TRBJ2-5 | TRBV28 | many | CASSLKQGAGEQYF | TGTGCCAGCAGTTTAAAACAGGGGGCCGGTGAGCAGTACTTC
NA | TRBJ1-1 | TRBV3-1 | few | CASSQSGAEAYGTEAFF | TGTGCCAGCAGCCAAAGTGGGGCGGAGGCGTACGGAACTGAAGCTTTCTTT
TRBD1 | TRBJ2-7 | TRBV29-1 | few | CSVEGQGGYEQYF | TGCAGCGTTGAGGGACAGGGTGGATACGAGCAGTACTTC
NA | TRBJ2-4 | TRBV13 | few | CASSSLRGIQYF | TGTGCCAGCAGCTCCCTCCGGGGGATTCAGTACTTC
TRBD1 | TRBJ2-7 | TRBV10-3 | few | CATGQYYEQYF | TGTGCCACGGGACAGTACTACGAGCAGTACTTC
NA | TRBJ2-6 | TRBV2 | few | CASSEALGRQVRSGANVLTF | TGTGCCAGCAGTGAAGCGCTGGGACGTCAGGTTCGCTCTGGGGCCAACGTCCTGACTTTC
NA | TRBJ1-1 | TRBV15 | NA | CATKVSVNTEAFF | TGTGCCACTAAGGTCTCCGTGAACACTGAAGCTTTCTTT
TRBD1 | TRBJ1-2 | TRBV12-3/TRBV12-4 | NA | CAGSLGQGAGGYTF | TGTGCCGGCAGTTTGGGACAGGGGGCGGGTGGCTACACCTTC
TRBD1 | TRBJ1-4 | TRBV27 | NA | CASRGTGGGEKLFF | TGTGCCAGCAGGGGGACAGGGGGCGGTGAAAAACTGTTTTTT
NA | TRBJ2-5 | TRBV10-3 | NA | CAIGDAQETQYF | TGTGCCATCGGGGACGCACAAGAGACCCAGTACTTC
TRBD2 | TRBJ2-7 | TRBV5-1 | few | CASSLSGSSRNEQYF | TGCGCCAGCAGCTTGAGCGGGAGTTCGAGAAACGAGCAGTACTTC
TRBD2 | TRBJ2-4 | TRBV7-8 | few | CASSLSGRGAKNIQYF | TGTGCCAGCAGTCTTAGCGGGAGGGGGGCCAAAAACATTCAGTACTTC
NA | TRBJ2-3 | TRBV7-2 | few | CASSSESGGTDTQYF | TGTGCCAGCAGCTCTGAGTCAGGGGGCACAGATACGCAGTATTTT
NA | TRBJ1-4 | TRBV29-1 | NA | CSVSQGDEKLFF | TGCAGCGTTAGCCAAGGAGATGAAAAACTGTTTTTT
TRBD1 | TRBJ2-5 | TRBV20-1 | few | CSAPTGWQETQYF | TGCAGTGCACCGACAGGGTGGCAAGAGACCCAGTACTTC
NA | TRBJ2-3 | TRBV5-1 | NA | CASRPASADTQYF | TGCGCCAGCAGACCAGCTAGCGCAGATACGCAGTATTTT
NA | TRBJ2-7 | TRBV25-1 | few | CASSETGTSASGQYF | TGTGCCAGCAGTGAAACGGGGACTTCCGCATCTGGGCAGTACTTC
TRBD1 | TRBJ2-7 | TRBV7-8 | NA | CASSLDRVSPHEQYF | TGTGCCAGCAGCCTGGACAGGGTGTCCCCCCACGAGCAGTACTTC
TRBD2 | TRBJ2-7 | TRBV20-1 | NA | CSARRGLAGDSYEQYF | TGCAGTGCTAGAAGAGGTCTAGCGGGGGATTCCTACGAGCAGTACTTC
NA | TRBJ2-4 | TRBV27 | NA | CASSSSTVGFKNIQYF | TGTGCCAGCAGTTCTTCTACGGTTGGATTCAAAAACATTCAGTACTTC
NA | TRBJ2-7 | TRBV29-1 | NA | CSAEDPGDEQYF | TGCAGCGCTGAAGATCCGGGGGACGAGCAGTACTTC
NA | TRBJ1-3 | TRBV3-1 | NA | CASSQRRPSGNTIYF | TGTGCCAGCAGCCAGAGACGGCCCTCTGGAAACACCATATATTTT